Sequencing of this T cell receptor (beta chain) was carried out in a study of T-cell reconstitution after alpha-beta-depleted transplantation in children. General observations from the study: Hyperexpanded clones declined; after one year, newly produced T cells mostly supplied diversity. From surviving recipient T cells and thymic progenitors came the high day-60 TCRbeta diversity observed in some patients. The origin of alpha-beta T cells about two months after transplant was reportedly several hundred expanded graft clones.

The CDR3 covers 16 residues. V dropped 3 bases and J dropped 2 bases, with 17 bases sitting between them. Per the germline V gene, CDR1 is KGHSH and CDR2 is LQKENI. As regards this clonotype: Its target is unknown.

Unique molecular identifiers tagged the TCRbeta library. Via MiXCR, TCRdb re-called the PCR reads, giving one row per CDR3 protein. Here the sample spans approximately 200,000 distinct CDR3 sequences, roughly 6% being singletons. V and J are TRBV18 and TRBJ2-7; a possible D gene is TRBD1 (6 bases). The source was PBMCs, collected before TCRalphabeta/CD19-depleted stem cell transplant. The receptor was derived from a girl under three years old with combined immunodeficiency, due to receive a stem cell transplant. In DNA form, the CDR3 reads TGTGCCAGCTCACCGGGGCGTCAGGGGTTTGCCTACGAGCAGTACTTC. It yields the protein CASSPGRQGFAYEQYF.